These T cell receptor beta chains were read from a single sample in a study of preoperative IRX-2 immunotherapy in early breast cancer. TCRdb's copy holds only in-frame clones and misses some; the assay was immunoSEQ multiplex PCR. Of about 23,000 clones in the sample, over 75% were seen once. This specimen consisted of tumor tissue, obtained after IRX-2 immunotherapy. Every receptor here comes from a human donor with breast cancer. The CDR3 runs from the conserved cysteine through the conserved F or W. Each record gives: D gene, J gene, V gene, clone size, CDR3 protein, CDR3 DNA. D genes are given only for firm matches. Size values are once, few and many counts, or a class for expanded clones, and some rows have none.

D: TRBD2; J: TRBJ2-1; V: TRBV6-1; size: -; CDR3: CASALGGSVNEQFF; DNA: TGTGCCAGCGCTCTCGGCGGGAGTGTTAATGAGCAGTTCTTC
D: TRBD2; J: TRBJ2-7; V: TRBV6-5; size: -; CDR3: CASSGTSPYEQYF; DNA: TGTGCCAGCTCCGGGACTAGCCCCTACGAGCAGTACTTC
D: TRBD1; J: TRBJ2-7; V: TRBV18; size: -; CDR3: CASSPRDRGEQYF; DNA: TGTGCCAGCTCACCCCGGGACAGGGGCGAGCAGTACTTC
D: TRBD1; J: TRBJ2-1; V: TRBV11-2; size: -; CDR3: CASSFEQGAYNEQFF; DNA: TGTGCCAGCAGCTTTGAACAGGGGGCTTACAATGAGCAGTTCTTC
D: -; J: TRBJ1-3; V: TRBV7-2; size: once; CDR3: CASSWDSGNTIYF; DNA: TGTGCCAGCAGCTGGGACTCTGGAAACACCATATATTTT
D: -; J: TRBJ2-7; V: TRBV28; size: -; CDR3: CASSDTSWERGNSLREQYF; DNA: TGTGCCAGCAGTGATACCTCATGGGAGAGGGGGAACTCTCTGAGGGAGCAGTACTTC
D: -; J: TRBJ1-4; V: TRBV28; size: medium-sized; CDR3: CASSSVDSSNEKLFF; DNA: TGTGCCAGCAGTTCAGTAGACAGCAGTAATGAAAAACTGTTTTTT
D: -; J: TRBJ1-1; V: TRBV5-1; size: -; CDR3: CASSLIRGYDTEAFF; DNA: TGCGCCAGCAGCTTGATCAGGGGTTACGACACTGAAGCTTTCTTT
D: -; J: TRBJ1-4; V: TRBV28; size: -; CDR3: CASSLGGQEEKLFF; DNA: TGTGCCAGCAGTTTAGGAGGGCAGGAGGAAAAACTGTTTTTT
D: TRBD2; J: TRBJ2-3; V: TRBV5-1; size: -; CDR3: CASSSGGLARSGGDTQYF; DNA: TGCGCCAGCAGCTCGGGGGGACTAGCCCGTTCTGGGGGAGATACGCAGTATTTT
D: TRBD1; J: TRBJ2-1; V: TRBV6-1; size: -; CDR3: CASSTRDSLYNEQFF; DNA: TGTGCCAGCAGTACCCGGGACAGCCTTTACAATGAGCAGTTCTTC
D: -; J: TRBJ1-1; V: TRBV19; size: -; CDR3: CASSIQANTEAFF; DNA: TGTGCCAGTAGTATCCAGGCGAACACTGAAGCTTTCTTT
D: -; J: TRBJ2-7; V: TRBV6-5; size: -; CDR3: CASSYAIGGDYEQYF; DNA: TGTGCCAGCAGTTACGCCATCGGGGGCGATTACGAGCAGTACTTC
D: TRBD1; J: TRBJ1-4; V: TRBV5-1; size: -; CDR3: CASSSGQGASEKLFF; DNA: TGCGCCAGCAGCTCCGGACAGGGGGCAAGTGAAAAACTGTTTTTT
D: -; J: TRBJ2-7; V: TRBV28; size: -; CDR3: CASSFPRAPYEQYF; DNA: TGTGCCAGCAGTTTCCCCCGGGCCCCCTACGAGCAGTACTTC
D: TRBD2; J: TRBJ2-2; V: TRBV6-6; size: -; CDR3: CASSRLAANTGELFF; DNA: TGTGCCAGCAGCCGACTAGCGGCGAACACCGGGGAGCTGTTTTTT
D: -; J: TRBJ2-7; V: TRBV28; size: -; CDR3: CASSLPGKRVTYEQYF; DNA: TGTGCCAGCAGTTTACCCGGGAAGCGGGTTACCTACGAGCAGTACTTC
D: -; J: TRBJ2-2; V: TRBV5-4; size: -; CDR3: CASSLERPTGELFF; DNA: TGTGCCAGCAGCTTGGAACGGCCCACCGGGGAGCTGTTTTTT
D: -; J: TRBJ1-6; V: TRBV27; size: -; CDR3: CASQTGFSPLHF; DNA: TGTGCCAGCCAGACAGGTTTTTCACCCCTCCACTTT
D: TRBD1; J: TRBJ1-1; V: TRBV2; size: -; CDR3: CARDRGNTEAFF; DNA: TGTGCCAGGGACAGGGGAAACACTGAAGCTTTCTTT
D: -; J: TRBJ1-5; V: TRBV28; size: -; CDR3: CASSFGGDRFRAQHF; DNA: TGTGCCAGCAGTTTTGGGGGAGACCGGTTTAGAGCCCAGCATTTT
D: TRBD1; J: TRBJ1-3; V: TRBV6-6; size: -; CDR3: CASSATGIGNTIYF; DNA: TGTGCCAGCAGTGCGACAGGGATTGGAAACACCATATATTTT
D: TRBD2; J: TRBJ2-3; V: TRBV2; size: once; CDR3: CASRQGTSGRSTDTQYF; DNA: TGTGCCAGCAGGCAAGGGACTAGCGGGAGGAGCACAGATACGCAGTATTTT
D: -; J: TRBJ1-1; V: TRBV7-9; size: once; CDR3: CASREGPGIAFF; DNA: TGTGCCAGCAGGGAAGGCCCAGGAATAGCTTTCTTT
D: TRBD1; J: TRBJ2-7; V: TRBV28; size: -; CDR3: CASSFYGTGREQYF; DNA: TGTGCCAGCAGTTTTTACGGGACAGGGCGTGAGCAGTACTTC
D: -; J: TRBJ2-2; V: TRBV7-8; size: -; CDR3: CASSLGAGELFF; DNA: TGTGCCAGCAGCTTAGGGGCCGGGGAGCTGTTTTTT
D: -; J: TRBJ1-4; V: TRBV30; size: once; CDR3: CAQGHAVEKLFF; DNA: TGTGCCCAAGGCCATGCAGTTGAAAAACTGTTTTTT
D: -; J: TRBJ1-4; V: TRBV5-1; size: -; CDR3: CASSFGDANEKLFF; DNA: TGCGCCAGCAGCTTCGGGGACGCTAATGAAAAACTGTTTTTT
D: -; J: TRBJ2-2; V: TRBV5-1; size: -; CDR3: CASTSSNTGELFF; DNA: TGCGCCAGCACCTCCTCAAACACCGGGGAGCTGTTTTTT
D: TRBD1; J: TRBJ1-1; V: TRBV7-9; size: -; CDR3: CASRAVDRGNTEAFF; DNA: TGTGCCAGCAGAGCCGTTGACAGGGGGAACACTGAAGCTTTCTTT
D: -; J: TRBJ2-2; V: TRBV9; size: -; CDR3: CASSVDLAYANTGELFF; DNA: TGTGCCAGCAGCGTAGACCTAGCGTATGCGAACACCGGGGAGCTGTTTTTT
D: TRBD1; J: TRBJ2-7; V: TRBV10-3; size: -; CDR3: CAITGQGSYEQYF; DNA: TGTGCCATCACAGGACAGGGGAGCTACGAGCAGTACTTC
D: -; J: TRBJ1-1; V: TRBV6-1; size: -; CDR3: CASSPKTAPNTEAFF; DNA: TGTGCCAGCAGTCCAAAGACAGCCCCGAACACTGAAGCTTTCTTT
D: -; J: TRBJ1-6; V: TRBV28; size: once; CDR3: CASKTGMADSPLHF; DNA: TGTGCCAGCAAAACAGGGATGGCGGATTCACCCCTCCACTTT
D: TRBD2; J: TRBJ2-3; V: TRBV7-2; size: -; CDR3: CASSLGTSGGTDTQYF; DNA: TGTGCCAGCAGCCTAGGGACTAGCGGGGGGACAGATACGCAGTATTTT
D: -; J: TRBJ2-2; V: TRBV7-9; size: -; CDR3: CASSLPRRGKNTGELFF; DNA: TGTGCCAGCAGCTTACCCAGGAGGGGGAAGAACACCGGGGAGCTGTTTTTT
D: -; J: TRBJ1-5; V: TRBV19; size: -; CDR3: CASSRQGNQPQHF; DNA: TGTGCCAGTAGTCGACAGGGCAATCAGCCCCAGCATTTT
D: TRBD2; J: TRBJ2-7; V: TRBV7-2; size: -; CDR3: CASSLAASGTYEQYF; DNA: TGTGCCAGCAGCTTAGCGGCTAGCGGGACCTACGAGCAGTACTTC
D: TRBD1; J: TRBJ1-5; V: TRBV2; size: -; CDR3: CASRDWTGNQPQHF; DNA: TGTGCCAGCAGGGACTGGACAGGGAATCAGCCCCAGCATTTT
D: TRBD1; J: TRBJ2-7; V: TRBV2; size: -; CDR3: CASRSGGRDEQYF; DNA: TGTGCCAGCAGGTCAGGGGGAAGGGACGAGCAGTACTTC